This T cell receptor beta chain was recovered during a study of long-term antiretroviral therapy in people with HIV. Study outcomes and limitations: Clones showing expansion before ART dominated the repertoire at all time points.

Runs used v3.0 of the immunoSEQ assay and were done at survey level. Some clones are missing from TCRdb's copy, which holds only in-frame ones; the method was immunoSEQ multiplex PCR. This repertoire shows around 19,000 clones, around 92% found once; its top ten account for around 7.8%. Regarding this clone: Antigen: not known.

Trimming stripped 3 bases from V and 4 bases from J, with 16 bases between. Germline assignment: CDR1 LNHDA and CDR2 SQIVND (reference sequence). This CDR3 is 16 amino acids long. The sample here was unsorted PBMCs, taken 4.4 years after starting antiretroviral therapy. The chain couples TRBV19 to TRBJ1-3; D is ambiguous. This TCR derives from a woman aged 45-65 years with HIV. The CDR3 sequence is CASSINGRVAGNTIYF. In DNA form, the CDR3 reads TGTGCCAGTAGTATCAATGGAAGGGTGGCAGGAAACACCATATATTTT.